This T cell receptor beta chain was recorded in a study of blood T cell repertoires in COVID-19. The overall study: Some COVID-19 samples were acute and others convalescent; all came from the United States, Italy and Spain. Sources were T cells, B-cell-depleted T cells, or PBMCs; the material itself was cDNA or gDNA.

Original data processing: Reference gene primer amplification gave estimated nucleated cell counts. Clones were sequenced by immunoSEQ multiplex PCR, and TCRdb holds only the in-frame ones, with some missing. The DNA gave D and trimming, while V, J and clone size come from that table. The data hold hundreds of thousands of clones, with 82% observed a single time. Germline trimming cut 2 bases from V and 9 bases from J; bases unmatched to any gene: 9. CDR3 length: 14 residues. Germline CDR1 and CDR2: SGHDT and YYEEEE. The receptor's source is a woman of 80 years or more with active or convalescent COVID-19. Sequencing input: peripheral blood. The chain joins TRBV5-6 to TRBJ2-7; 9 positions agree with TRBD1. CDR3 loop: CASSFGTGTAGQYF. CDR3 sequence (DNA): TGTGCCAGCAGCTTCGGGACAGGGACTGCGGGGCAGTACTTC. Using reference TRBV5-6 and TRBJ2-7 for the parts outside the CDR3, the full variable domain is DAGVTQSPTHLIKTRGQQVTLRCSPKSGHDTVSWYQQALGQGPQFIFQYYEEEERQRGNFPDRFSGHQFPNYSSELNVNALLLGDSALYLCASSFGTGTAGQYFGPGTRLTVT.